These 18 T cell receptor beta chains were sequenced from one sample in a study of shared T cell receptors in the human thymus. Method: immunoSEQ multiplex PCR; TCRdb's copy keeps in-frame clones and lacks some. The profile shows 450,000 to 650,000 clones, about 80% of them singletons. These data were likewise used in another study, on human thymus T cells.

The source material was thymocytes. The receptors come from a boy in the first two years of life with a congenital heart defect.

The chain recombines TRBV4-3 with TRBJ2-4; perhaps TRBD2 as D (5 bases). Germline V gives CDR1 LGHNA, CDR2 YSLEER. The germline V and J ends were trimmed by 1 base and 7 bases, with 26 bases remaining between them. CDR3 length equals 19 residues. The CDR3 DNA follows: TGCGCCAGCAGCCAAGGGAGGAGAGGTCGTGGCCTCGGGTGGAACATTCAGTACTTC. Its translation is CASSQGRRGRGLGWNIQYF.

V and J are TRBV11-2 and TRBJ1-2; weak D call: TRBD1 (6 bases). Germline V gene data show CDR1 as SGHAT and CDR2 as FQNNGV. V was trimmed by 2 bases and J by 8 bases, leaving 12 bases between them. This CDR3 spans 13 amino acids. The CDR3 sequence is CASSLLQGEGYTF. The CDR3 DNA is TGTGCCAGCAGCTTATTACAGGGCGAGGGCTACACCTTC.

The J gene is TRBJ2-3, the V gene TRBV4-3; 15 bases line up with TRBD2. Germline loops: CDR1 LGHNA, CDR2 YSLEER. The trim removed 0 bases at V and 1 base at J, leaving 8 bases unmatched. This CDR3 region has 20 residues. The CDR3 sequence: CASSQDGGLAGGWGTDTQYF. The CDR3 bases are TGCGCCAGCAGCCAAGATGGCGGACTAGCGGGAGGGTGGGGCACAGATACGCAGTATTTT.

This chain uses TRBV6-5 with TRBJ1-5; 10 bases line up with TRBD1. Germline trimming cut 6 bases from V and 3 bases from J; bases unmatched to any gene: 5. CDR1 is MNHEY and CDR2 is SVGAGI in the germline V gene. This CDR3 spans 15 amino acids. Here the CDR3 DNA reads TGTGCCAGCAGCCGGGGACAGGGGAACAATCAGCCCCAGCATTTT. Its translation: CASSRGQGNNQPQHF.

The chain uses TRBV27 and TRBJ2-7, with 9 positions matching TRBD1. The CDR3 length is 13 residues. The germline CDR1 and CDR2 sequences are MNHEY and SMNVEV (reference sequence). J was trimmed by 5 bases and V by 5 bases; bases with no gene match: 4. CDR3 nucleotides: TGTGCCAGCAGTAGGGACAGGGCCCACGAGCAGTACTTC. Amino acid sequence: CASSRDRAHEQYF.

The rearrangement uses TRBV2 and TRBJ1-4, with 8 bases lining up with TRBD1. The junction had 6 bases not matched to a gene; V was cut back by 7 bases and J by 8 bases. This CDR3 has 13 amino acids. Germline V CDR1 and CDR2: SNHLY, FYNNEI. CDR3 sequence reads: CASTRTGPEKLFF. The CDR3 nucleotides read TGTGCCAGCACCCGGACAGGGCCCGAAAAACTGTTTTTT. Looking up the rest from reference TRBV2 and TRBJ1-4 gives the full variable domain: EPEVTQTPSHQVTQMGQEVILRCVPISNHLYFYWYRQILGQKVEFLVSFYNNEISEKSEIFDDQFSVERPDGSNFTLKIRSTKLEDSAMYFCASTRTGPEKLFFGSGTQLSVL.

The rearrangement uses TRBV11-3 and TRBJ1-2; possibly TRBD1 for D (6 bases). The CDR3 loop spans 14 amino acids. Germline CDR1 and CDR2: SGHNT and YENEEA. The V end lost 0 bases, the J end lost 10 bases, and 15 bases lay between the germline ends. CDR3 sequence (DNA): TGTGCCAGCAGCTTAGAAGGGGGGGATTTGGACTACACCTTC. Translation gives CASSLEGGDLDYTF.

This chain joins TRBV11-3 and TRBJ2-1; the D gene is possibly TRBD2 (6 bases). V lost 0 bases, J lost 13 bases, and 10 bases lay in between. The CDR3 length is 12 residues. Per the germline V gene, CDR1 is SGHNT and CDR2 is YENEEA. The CDR3 sequence is CASSLEGLPQFF. The CDR3, as DNA: TGTGCCAGCAGCTTAGAGGGACTGCCCCAGTTCTTC.

The rearrangement uses TRBV6-1 and TRBJ2-5, with a weak D call TRBD1 (6 bases). The closer fit of TRBJ2-7 to the DNA end suggests the J call may be wrong. The length of the CDR3 is 14 residues. CDR1 and CDR2 from the germline V gene are MNHNS and SASEGT. The CDR3, as DNA: TGTGCCAGCAGTGGAGGAATGGGGGCTTACGAGCAGTACTTC. Translation: CASSGGMGAYEQYF.

The chain is built from TRBV6-5 and TRBJ2-5; tentatively, D is TRBD2 (6 bases). The V end lost 8 bases, the J end lost 1 base, and 14 bases lay between the germline ends. From germline, CDR1 is MNHEY and CDR2 SVGAGI. The CDR3 runs 14 residues. The CDR3 nucleotides read TGTGCCAGCCGGGGGAGCGGGTTCCAAGAGACCCAGTACTTC. Protein: CASRGSGFQETQYF.

DNA of the CDR3: TGTGCCAACGGGAGGGCAGGGCTAGGAGAGTACTTC. Translated: CANGRAGLGEYF. J is TRBJ2-7 and V is TRBV28, with 8 bases that match TRBD2. V shed 10 bases and J 11 bases; nucleotides not matched to a gene: 13. CDR3 length: 12 amino acids. Germline CDR1 MDHEN, CDR2 SYDVKM.

The CDR3 sequence: CASSFPGQGRIYNEQFF. The CDR3 coding sequence is TGCGCCAGCAGCTTTCCGGGACAGGGACGTATATACAATGAGCAGTTCTTC. The V and J genes are TRBV5-1 and TRBJ2-1; TRBD1 agrees at 9 bases. CDR1 and CDR2 from the germline V gene are SGHRS and YFSETQ. J was trimmed by 4 bases and V by 2 bases; bases with no gene match: 10. The CDR3 is made up of 17 amino acids.

V is TRBV19 and J is TRBJ2-2, with 8 bases lining up with TRBD2. This CDR3 is built from 15 residues. The V segment lost 3 bases and the J segment 4 bases; nucleotides outside the gene matches: 4. The germline V gene encodes CDR1 LNHDA and CDR2 SQIVND (reference sequence). The CDR3 DNA reads TGTGCCAGTAGTATTCCGGGAGGGGTCACCGGGGAGCTGTTTTTT. Its translation: CASSIPGGVTGELFF.

This rearrangement joins TRBV20-1 to TRBJ1-3, with no clear D. Germline values: CDR1 DFQATT, CDR2 SNEGSKA (reference sequence). Trimming pared 1 base from V and 8 bases from J, leaving 6 bases between. CDR3 length equals 11 residues. The CDR3 DNA reads as TGCAGTGCTAGAGTGTGGCACACCATATATTTT. Residues: CSARVWHTIYF.

This clone was seen more than once but under ten times. The chain couples TRBV27 to TRBJ2-4; a weak D match, TRBD1 (6 bases). The CDR3 has 15 residues. Germline V gives CDR1 MNHEY, CDR2 SMNVEV (reference sequence). Trimming left V 8 bases short and J 0 bases short, with 14 bases between. In DNA form, the CDR3 reads TGTGCCAGCCGTTACAGGGCTCTAGCCAAAAACATTCAGTACTTC. It encodes CASRYRALAKNIQYF.

This clone was seen more than once but under ten times. This chain joins TRBV29-1 and TRBJ1-2, with 8 positions matching TRBD1. The CDR3 has 14 amino acids. The V and J ends lost 0 bases and 8 bases, in that order; junction bases with no gene match: 8. Germline CDR1 reads SQVTM; CDR2 reads ANQGSEA. This CDR3 is CSVEEDRELVGYTF. The CDR3 region has the DNA TGCAGCGTTGAAGAGGACAGGGAATTAGTAGGCTACACCTTC.

This rearrangement joins TRBV9 to TRBJ1-1, with D tentatively TRBD1 (6 bases). Deletions cut 5 bases from V and 3 bases from J, with 14 bases between. This CDR3 is 14 amino acids long. The V gene's germline CDR1 is SGDLS and CDR2 YYNGEE. The CDR3 region has the DNA TGTGCCAGCAGTCAGAAGGGGGGGGACACTGAAGCTTTCTTT. This translates into CASSQKGGDTEAFF.

This clone was counted between two and nine times. The rearrangement joins TRBV27 to TRBJ2-1; TRBD1 matches at 7 bases. The CDR3 extends over 15 amino acids. V trimming: 0 bases; J trimming: 5 bases; junction bases outside the gene matches: 4. CDR1 MNHEY and CDR2 SMNVEV come from the germline V gene (reference sequence). The CDR3 nucleotides read TGTGCCAGCAGTTTATCAGGGGGCGACGACAATGAGCAGTTCTTC. Its translation: CASSLSGGDDNEQFF.